This T cell receptor beta chain is drawn from a study of blood T cell repertoires in COVID-19. The overall study: The cDNA or gDNA used as material had been derived from T cells, B-cell-depleted T cells, or PBMCs.

CDR1 is SGHTA and CDR2 is FQGTGA in the germline V gene. V lost 7 bases to trimming and J lost 5 bases; unmatched junction nucleotides: 11. CDR3 length: 15 amino acids. Repertoires were generated with immunoSEQ multiplex PCR, while TCRdb's copy carries only in-frame clones and drops some. The sample includes around 200,000 clones, approximately 83% seen only once; the top ten take around 4.4%. The sequencing input was peripheral blood. The chain couples TRBV7-3 to TRBJ2-3; 8 nucleotides align to TRBD2. The sequence derives from a middle-aged man with active or convalescent COVID-19. The CDR3 protein is CASTPAGGVGDTQYF. CDR3 DNA sequence: TGTGCCAGCACCCCAGCCGGGGGGGTCGGAGATACGCAGTATTTT.